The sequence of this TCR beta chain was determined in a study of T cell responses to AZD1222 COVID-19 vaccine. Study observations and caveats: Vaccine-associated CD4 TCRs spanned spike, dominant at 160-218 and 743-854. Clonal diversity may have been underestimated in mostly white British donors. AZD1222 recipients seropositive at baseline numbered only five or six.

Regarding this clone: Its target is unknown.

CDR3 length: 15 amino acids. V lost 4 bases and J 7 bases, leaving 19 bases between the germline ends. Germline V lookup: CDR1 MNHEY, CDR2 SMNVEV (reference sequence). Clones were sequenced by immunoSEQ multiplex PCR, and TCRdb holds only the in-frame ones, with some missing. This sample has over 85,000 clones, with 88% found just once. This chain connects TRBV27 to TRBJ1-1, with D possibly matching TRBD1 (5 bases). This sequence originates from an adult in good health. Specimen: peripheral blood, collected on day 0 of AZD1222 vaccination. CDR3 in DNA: TGTGCCAGCAGTTACCCTACTTACAGGTCCCTTGAAGCTTTCTTT. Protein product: CASSYPTYRSLEAFF.